The next 32 T cell receptor beta chains were all read from a single sample in a study of graft-versus-host responses after intestinal transplantation. Only in-frame clones appear in the TCRdb table, and some are missing; sequencing was by immunoSEQ multiplex PCR. Of around 15,000 clones in the sample, just under 70% are singletons; the top ten hold roughly 25%. Graft tissue processing released intraepithelial and lamina propria lymphocytes. The specimen comprised ileum tissue, sampled around 98 weeks after intestinal transplantation. Receptor source: a human patient who received an intestinal transplant, so some T cells may come from the graft donor.

Points on this clone: One end of the junction fails to match germline, which may point to a read error. V gene TRBV5-1 combines with J gene TRBJ2-3, with 9 nucleotides matching TRBD1. Germline CDR1 and CDR2: SGHRS and YFSETQ. The CDR3 sequence is 15 residues long. The DNA for the CDR3 is TGCGCCTGCAGCAGGGGACAGGGACGCACAGATACGCAGTATTTT. Residues: CACSRGQGRTDTQYF.

The rearrangement joins TRBV6-9 to TRBJ2-1; 13 nucleotides align to TRBD2. V trimming: 5 bases; J trimming: 4 bases; junction bases outside the gene matches: 2. CDR3 length equals 15 residues. Germline V gene sequence: CDR1 MNHGY, CDR2 SVAAGI. The CDR3 protein is CASSELAGGYNEQFF. For the CDR3, the DNA is TGTGCCAGCAGTGAACTAGCGGGGGGGTACAATGAGCAGTTCTTC.

The chain carries TRBV5-6 and TRBJ1-6; D gene unclear. This CDR3 is 14 amino acids long. Germline V gene lookup returns CDR1 SGHDT and CDR2 YYEEEE. The V end was cut by 2 bases, the J end by 7 bases, with 10 bases between. CDR3: CASSFRVGNSPLHF. CDR3 sequence (DNA): TGTGCCAGCAGCTTTCGGGTGGGAAATTCACCCCTCCACTTT.

About this clone: One end of the junction does not line up with germline, which may come from a read error. The gene calls are TRBV19 and TRBJ2-1, with 9 bases matching TRBD1. Germline V gene data show CDR1 as LNHDA and CDR2 as SQIVND (reference sequence). The CDR3 is 13 residues long. CDR3 coding DNA: TGTGCCAGTAGTACCGCACAGGGGGCGCCTAGAATCTTC. Residues: CASSTAQGAPRIF. The variable domain in full, with the rest retrieved from reference TRBV19 and TRBJ2-1, is DGGITQSPKYLFRKEGQNVTLSCEQNLNHDAMYWYRQDPGQGLRLIYYSQIVNDFQKGDIAEGYSVSREKKESFPLTVTSAQKNPTAFYLCASSTAQGAPRIFGPGTRLTVL.

The rearrangement links TRBV12-5 to TRBJ2-1, with 7 bases fitting TRBD2. The CDR3 totals 18 residues. Germline lookup yields CDR1 LGHNT and CDR2 FRNRAP. V dropped 1 base and J dropped 1; count of bases not matched to a gene: 10. The DNA for the CDR3 is TGTGCTAGTGGTTTGGCCCCGGGAGGCGGGAGTTCCTACAATGAGCAGTTCTTC. Encoded protein: CASGLAPGGGSSYNEQFF.

The genes are TRBV7-6 and TRBJ2-7, with D possibly called TRBD1 or TRBD2 (5 bases each). CDR1 is SGHVS and CDR2 is FNYEAQ in the germline V gene. V shed 5 bases and J shed 4 bases, with 18 bases lying between them. The CDR3 runs 15 residues. In DNA form, the CDR3 reads TGTGCCAGCAGCGACGGGGACGGTTCCCGTTACGAGCAGTACTTC. Protein: CASSDGDGSRYEQYF.

The DNA for the CDR3 is TGTGCCTGGAGATATACTGGACAGGGCGGGTATGGCTACACCTTC. Protein product: CAWRYTGQGGYGYTF. The chain couples TRBV30 to TRBJ1-2; 8 nucleotides align to TRBD1. Trimming cost V 3 bases and J 5 bases; bases outside gene matches: 11. Germline V gene sequence: CDR1 GTSNPN, CDR2 SVGIG (reference sequence). The CDR3 has 15 amino acids.

The V and J genes are TRBV29-1 and TRBJ2-1, with D possibly being TRBD2 (6 bases). The V end was cut by 6 bases, the J end by 6 bases, with 15 bases between. Germline V gene lookup returns CDR1 SQVTM and CDR2 ANQGSEA. This CDR3 contains 13 residues. The CDR3 bases are TGCAGCGTGGCGGGACTCATGACCAATGAGCAGTTCTTC. It translates to CSVAGLMTNEQFF.

The V and J genes are TRBV7-9 and TRBJ1-2; TRBD1 matches 8 bases. This CDR3 contains 13 residues. CDR1 and CDR2 (germline): SEHNR, FQNEAQ (reference sequence). Trimming at V came to 6 bases and at J to 6 bases, leaving 6 bases not matched to a gene. This CDR3 reads CASRPGQENGYTF. The CDR3 DNA reads TGTGCCAGCAGACCGGGACAGGAGAATGGCTACACCTTC. Supplemented by reference TRBV7-9 and TRBJ1-2, the full variable domain reads DTGVSQNPRHKITKRGQNVTFRCDPISEHNRLYWYRQTLGQGPEFLTYFQNEAQLEKSRLLSDRFSAERPKGSFSTLEIQRTEQGDSAMYLCASRPGQENGYTFGSGTRLTVV.

Note on this clone: This sequence is one base from a far larger clone and is likely a read error. This rearrangement joins TRBV4-2 to TRBJ1-2; no clear D gene. The V end was cut by 0 bases, the J end by 2 bases, with 13 bases between. Germline V gene sequence: CDR1 LGHNA, CDR2 YNFKEQ. The CDR3 extends over 16 amino acids. CDR3 nucleotide sequence: TGTGCCAGCAGCCAAGAGGATATCCAGGCCAACTATGGCTACACCTTC. Its translation is CASSQEDIQANYGYTF.

The chain is built from TRBV5-1 and TRBJ2-2, with 10 positions matching TRBD2. Germline CDR1 reads SGHRS; CDR2 reads YFSETQ. V dropped 5 bases and J dropped 5; count of bases not matched to a gene: 9. CDR3 size: 16 residues. In nucleotides, the CDR3 is TGCGCCAGCAGGGGACCCGGGACTAGCGAGACCGGGGAGCTGTTTTTT. It specifies CASRGPGTSETGELFF. Using reference TRBV5-1 and TRBJ2-2 for the parts outside the CDR3, the full variable domain is KAGVTQTPRYLIKTRGQQVTLSCSPISGHRSVSWYQQTPGQGLQFLFEYFSETQRNKGNFPGRFSGRQFSNSRSEMNVSTLELGDSALYLCASRGPGTSETGELFFGEGSRLTVL.

The rearrangement joins TRBV7-5 to TRBJ2-6; the listed D gene, TRBD1, was not tested against the DNA. TRBV7-5 is tagged as a pseudogene. CDR3 length: 18 amino acids. CDR3 sequence reads: CARSLRSRPNSGANVLAF. In DNA form, the CDR3 reads TGTGCCAGAAGCTTAAGGTCCCGACCGAACTCTGGGGCCAACGTCCTGGCTTTC.

This chain uses TRBV6-5 with TRBJ2-1, with D hard to call. The CDR3 is made up of 16 amino acids. Germline lookup yields CDR1 MNHEY and CDR2 SVGAGI. V lost 0 bases, J lost 6 bases, and 15 bases lay in between. In DNA form, the CDR3 reads TGTGCCAGCAGTTACTCCGTCCCCCAGGCTGGCAATGAGCAGTTCTTC. Residues: CASSYSVPQAGNEQFF.

This chain uses TRBV5-1 with TRBJ2-7, with TRBD2 identical over 16 bases. Trimming cost V 2 bases and J 7 bases; bases outside gene matches: 3. CDR1 and CDR2 (germline): SGHRS, YFSETQ. This CDR3 has 15 residues. CDR3 region: CASSLEGLAGGEQYF. The CDR3 DNA sequence: TGCGCCAGCAGCTTAGAGGGACTAGCGGGAGGGGAGCAGTACTTC.

Comment on this clone: Mismatch with germline at one junction end may stem from a read error. This chain uses TRBV15 with TRBJ1-2; D is perhaps TRBD1 (6 bases). The CDR3 length is 16 residues. Per germline, CDR1 LNHNV and CDR2 YYDKDF (reference sequence). The CDR3 bases are TGTGCCACCAGCGGAGAACCAGGGGCGAGTAACTATGGCTACACCTTC. Translation: CATSGEPGASNYGYTF.

V gene TRBV23-1 combines with J gene TRBJ1-5; 8 positions agree with TRBD1. TRBV23-1 is an ORF, with its function uncertain. V lost 0 bases, J lost 3 bases, and 7 bases stayed unmatched. This CDR3 comprises 17 residues. As DNA, the CDR3 is TGCGCCAGCAGTCAATCGGGGGGACAGGATCTCAATCAGCCCCAGCATTTT. Translated: CASSQSGGQDLNQPQHF.

The J gene is TRBJ1-2, the V gene TRBV7-9; D gene ambiguous. CDR3 length equals 16 residues. The V gene's germline CDR1 is SEHNR and CDR2 FQNEAQ (reference sequence). Trimming shortened V by 5 bases and J by 2 bases, and 18 bases separated the two germline ends. CDR3 in amino acids: CASSPWQGNENYGYTF. DNA for the CDR3: TGTGCCAGCAGCCCTTGGCAAGGGAACGAGAACTATGGCTACACCTTC. The full variable domain, with the rest looked up from reference TRBV7-9 and TRBJ1-2, is DTGVSQNPRHKITKRGQNVTFRCDPISEHNRLYWYRQTLGQGPEFLTYFQNEAQLEKSRLLSDRFSAERPKGSFSTLEIQRTEQGDSAMYLCASSPWQGNENYGYTFGSGTRLTVV.

V and J are TRBV2 and TRBJ2-7; the D gene could be TRBD1 or TRBD2 (5 bases each). Trimming took off 6 bases at V and 0 bases at J, with 15 bases between the two ends. Germline values: CDR1 SNHLY, CDR2 FYNNEI. There are 15 residues in the CDR3. DNA for the CDR3: TGTGCCAGCAGGACTGACCGGGACCACTCCTACGAGCAGTACTTC. It encodes CASRTDRDHSYEQYF.

Comment on this clone: The missing conserved phenylalanine or tryptophan at the end of this CDR3 makes a read error likely. The V and J genes are TRBV9 and TRBJ1-1, with D perhaps TRBD1 (6 bases). The CDR3 totals 17 residues. The V end lost 0 bases, the J end lost 7 bases, and 22 bases lay between the germline ends. Germline CDR1 and CDR2: SGDLS and YYNGEE. In nucleotides, the CDR3 is TGTGCCAGCAGCGTAGTCCAGAGGGGGGCCCTAATGCTTGAAGCTTTCCTT. This sequence encodes CASSVVQRGALMLEAFL.

V gene TRBV27 combines with J gene TRBJ1-2, with D uncertain. This CDR3 region has 13 residues. In germline, CDR1 is MNHEY, CDR2 SMNVEV (reference sequence). The V end was cut by 5 bases, the J end by 1 base, with 8 bases between. The CDR3 nucleotides are TGTGCCAGCAGTCTCAGGATTAACTATGGCTACACCTTC. Its translation: CASSLRINYGYTF.

By its share, this clone is medium-sized (0.01 to 0.1%). This sequence joins TRBV28 and TRBJ1-2, with D perhaps matching TRBD1 (5 bases). CDR1 is MDHEN, CDR2 SYDVKM, per germline. Between the trimmed V and J ends, which lost 7 bases and 8 bases, there was a span of 14 bases. The CDR3 totals 12 residues. DNA for the CDR3: TGTGCCAGCAATATGGCCGGGGCCGGCTACACCTTC. Amino acid sequence: CASNMAGAGYTF.

V usage is TRBV29-1 and J usage is TRBJ2-7; D gene ambiguous. The CDR3 sequence is 11 residues long. V dropped 6 bases and J dropped 3 bases, with 9 bases sitting between them. The V gene's germline CDR1 is SQVTM and CDR2 ANQGSEA. The CDR3 reads CSVSDHYEQYF. The DNA of the CDR3 is TGCAGCGTCTCGGACCACTACGAGCAGTACTTC.

The genes are TRBV4-2 and TRBJ2-1; 9 bases agree with TRBD1. Looked up from germline, CDR1 is LGHNA and CDR2 is YNFKEQ. J gave up 5 bases and V 4 bases, and 6 bases lay outside the gene matches. The CDR3 is 15 residues long. CDR3: CASSPGQGPNNEQFF. The CDR3 DNA sequence: TGTGCCAGCAGCCCCGGACAGGGGCCGAACAATGAGCAGTTCTTC.

The chain uses TRBV7-6 and TRBJ2-5, with D uncertain. Germline assignment: CDR1 SGHVS and CDR2 FNYEAQ. The CDR3 length is 15 residues. The ends were cut back, 0 bases at V and 1 base at J, with 9 bases in the middle. The CDR3 reads CASSLAIALQETQYF. Written as DNA, the CDR3 is TGTGCCAGCAGCTTAGCTATAGCCCTCCAAGAGACCCAGTACTTC. The whole variable domain, filled in from reference TRBV7-6 and TRBJ2-5, reads GAGVSQSPRYKVTKRGQDVALRCDPISGHVSLYWYRQALGQGPEFLTYFNYEAQQDKSGLPNDRFSAERPEGSISTLTIQRTEQRDSAMYRCASSLAIALQETQYFGPGTRLLVL.

The chain recombines TRBV7-9 with TRBJ2-1; D gene uncertain. The CDR3 is made up of 11 amino acids. V was trimmed by 3 bases and J by 8 bases, leaving 5 bases between them. The germline CDR1 and CDR2 sequences are SEHNR and FQNEAQ (reference sequence). CDR3 residues: CASSFMDEQFF. CDR3 DNA sequence: TGTGCCAGCAGCTTTATGGATGAGCAGTTCTTC.

The genes are TRBV27 and TRBJ2-3, with D unresolved. V shed 2 bases and J shed 3 bases, with 3 bases lying between them. Germline CDR1 is MNHEY and CDR2 is SMNVEV (reference sequence). The CDR3 has 12 amino acids. This CDR3 is CASSLGTDTQYF. The CDR3 region has the DNA TGTGCCAGCAGTTTAGGGACAGATACGCAGTATTTT.

By share, this clone counts as medium-sized. This sequence joins TRBV4-1 and TRBJ1-2; TRBD1 agrees at 10 bases. V lost 3 bases to trimming and J lost 3 bases; unmatched junction nucleotides: 7. Germline V gene sequence: CDR1 MGHRA, CDR2 YSYEKL. The CDR3 is 16 amino acids. In DNA form, the CDR3 reads TGCGCCAGCAGCCAGGCCCCGGGACAGGGGTACTATGGCTACACCTTC. The encoded protein is CASSQAPGQGYYGYTF.

This clone showed up just a few times. The chain employs TRBV4-3 and TRBJ2-7; a possible D gene is TRBD2 (5 bases). Germline V gene data show CDR1 as LGHNA and CDR2 as YSLEER. The germline V and J ends were trimmed by 1 base and 0 bases, with 16 bases remaining between them. This CDR3 has 17 amino acids. The CDR3 DNA is TGCGCCAGCAGCCAAGCTACCGGGAACTTTTTCTCCTACGAGCAGTACTTC. Translation: CASSQATGNFFSYEQYF.

This sequence joins TRBV10-2 and TRBJ1-5, with D unclear. Trimming took 5 bases from V and 4 from J, leaving 9 bases between them. CDR1 and CDR2 from the germline V gene are WSHSY and SAAADI. This CDR3 is 13 amino acids long. CDR3 DNA: TGCGCCAGCAGTCTGACGGAGAATCAGCCCCAGCATTTT. Its protein product is CASSLTENQPQHF.

This chain links TRBV30 with TRBJ1-5; no firm D call. The CDR3 loop spans 14 amino acids. Germline CDR1 GTSNPN, CDR2 SVGIG (reference sequence). Trimming cost V 4 bases and J 5 bases, with 15 bases left between them. The CDR3 loop is CAWNRGSQYQPQHF. The CDR3 DNA sequence: TGTGCCTGGAACCGTGGGTCGCAATATCAGCCCCAGCATTTT. Together with reference TRBV30 and TRBJ1-5, the CDR3 gives the full variable domain: SQTIHQWPATLVQPVGSPLSLECTVEGTSNPNLYWYRQAAGRGLQLLFYSVGIGQISSEVPQNLSASRPQDRQFILSSKKLLLSDSGFYLCAWNRGSQYQPQHFGDGTRLSIL.

The chain has TRBV27 and TRBJ1-4, with 7 bases aligning to TRBD1. CDR1 and CDR2 (germline): MNHEY, SMNVEV (reference sequence). Losses at the gene ends were 6 bases for V and 4 bases for J; bases not matched to a gene: 5. CDR3 length: 14 residues. CDR3 nucleotides: TGTGCCAGCAGCACCGGGACAGTTAATGAAAAACTGTTTTTT. Its protein is CASSTGTVNEKLFF.

The chain is built from TRBV7-2 and TRBJ2-1; possibly TRBD2 for D (6 bases). Trimming removed 2 bases at V and 3 bases at J, with 23 bases between. The CDR3 is made up of 19 amino acids. Per the germline V gene, CDR1 is SGHTA and CDR2 is FQGNSA. The CDR3 region is CASSLHSGPTSIDYNEQFF. CDR3 bases: TGTGCCAGCAGCTTACATTCTGGCCCGACTAGTATAGACTACAATGAGCAGTTCTTC.